The T cell receptor beta chain described here comes from a study of shared clonotypes between healthy human individuals. Germline V gene lookup returns CDR1 LNHDA and CDR2 SQIVND (reference sequence). The CDR3 contains 16 residues. Unmatched junction bases numbered 4, after V lost 4 bases and J lost 3 bases. Sequencing was performed with immunoSEQ multiplex PCR; in TCRdb, only in-frame clones are kept and a portion is missing. In the table there are approximately 2,000,000 clones, 92% of which are singletons. This clonotype was sampled from a man younger than 35 in good health. Some clones in this sample may be carry-over from other donors' samples. The sample comprised naive CD4+ T cells from PBMCs. Subset denoted: CD45RA+ positively selected. The rearrangement joins TRBV19 to TRBJ1-5; 12 bases are a match to TRBD1. Here the CDR3 DNA reads TGTGCCAGTAGTAGCAGGGACAGGGGGCTCAATCAGCCCCAGCATTTT. This translates into CASSSRDRGLNQPQHF.